A selection of T cell receptor beta chains follows, all from one sample in a study of T cells of healthy individuals. TCRdb passed the 5' RACE reads through MiXCR, listing each CDR3 protein once. The sample lists 60,000 to 70,000 distinct CDR3 sequences; 15% to 20% were seen once. Source of these receptors: a human donor in good health. Each CDR3 is given with its conserved first and last residue. D genes are given only for firm matches. Only some rows state a clone size, as once, few, many or a class for expanded clones.

V,D,J,size,DNA,CDR3
TRBV2,-,TRBJ1-4,many,TGTGCCAGCAGTCCAACTAATGAAAAACTGTTTTTT,CASSPTNEKLFF
TRBV3-1,-,TRBJ2-4,-,TGTGCCAGCAGCCAATCAGGGGACGGAGGAGGTGCCAAAAACATTCAGTACTTC,CASSQSGDGGGAKNIQYF
TRBV15,-,TRBJ1-1,few,TGTGCCACCAGCAGAGGGAAACTGGACACTGAAGCTTTCTTT,CATSRGKLDTEAFF
TRBV6-2/TRBV6-3,-,TRBJ1-1,-,TGTGCCAGCAGATGGTTGGGGGGCACTGAAGCTTTCTTT,CASRWLGGTEAFF
TRBV9,TRBD1,TRBJ1-1,few,TGTGCCAGCAGCGTAGCCGTTGAGGGGGCCTTGGGAGAAGCTTTCTTT,CASSVAVEGALGEAFF
TRBV10-2,TRBD1,TRBJ1-2,many,TGCGCCAGTTCCCAGGGACAGGAAATCTATGGCTACACCTTC,CASSQGQEIYGYTF
TRBV6-5,-,TRBJ1-6,many,TGTGCCAGCAGTTACCTGCTCAGAGTCCCGAATTCACCCCTCCACTTT,CASSYLLRVPNSPLHF
TRBV12-3/TRBV12-4,-,TRBJ2-1,-,TGTGCCAGCAAGCCGAGACCCCAGGACAATGAGCAGTTCTTC,CASKPRPQDNEQFF
TRBV6-5,TRBD2,TRBJ2-1,-,TGTGCCAGCAGTTACTCCCCCCTAGCGGGAGTCTACAATGAGCAGTTCTTC,CASSYSPLAGVYNEQFF
TRBV2,TRBD2,TRBJ2-7,few,TGTGCCAGCAGCGAATCCGGGACTAGCGGATACGAGCAGTACTTC,CASSESGTSGYEQYF
TRBV6-5,-,TRBJ2-5,-,TGTGCCAGCAGTTACTCGGGGCTCGACAGGTCTCAGACCCAGTACTTC,CASSYSGLDRSQTQYF
TRBV25-1,TRBD2,TRBJ2-3,-,TGTGCCAGCAGTGAATCTATTGCGGGGGGGCACCCGCAGTATTTT,CASSESIAGGHPQYF
TRBV7-9,-,TRBJ1-6,many,TGTGCCAGCAGCCCGAGCAGGGGACTCAATTCACCCCTCCACTTT,CASSPSRGLNSPLHF
TRBV25-1,TRBD1,TRBJ2-6,-,TGTGCCAGCAGTGAATTAGGGACAGGCCCCTCTGGGGCCAACGTCCTGACTTTC,CASSELGTGPSGANVLTF
TRBV3-1,-,TRBJ2-1,few,TGTGCCAGCAGCCAAGACGGGTTCCGCTACAATGAGCAGTTCTTC,CASSQDGFRYNEQFF
TRBV18,-,TRBJ2-5,-,TGTGCCAGCTCGGGGGACGGTTTCGAGACCCAGTACTTC,CASSGDGFETQYF
TRBV6-5,TRBD2,TRBJ2-7,many,TGTGCCAGCAGTTATTCGTGGCGGGAGTACGAGCAGTACTTC,CASSYSWREYEQYF
TRBV2,-,TRBJ2-7,-,TGTGCCAGCAGTGATAACGGGGGCCCTTACGAGCAGTACTTC,CASSDNGGPYEQYF
TRBV5-6,-,TRBJ2-3,many,TGTGCCAGCAGCTTGTCTAGTCAGGTGCAAGATACGCAGTATTTT,CASSLSSQVQDTQYF
TRBV5-1,-,TRBJ2-3,few,TGCGCCAGCACCTTCCGGGGACTCCCCACAGATACGCAGTATTTT,CASTFRGLPTDTQYF
TRBV11-2,-,TRBJ1-1,few,TGTGCCAGCAGTTTTGGACAGAACACTGAAGCTTTCTTT,CASSFGQNTEAFF
TRBV20-1,TRBD1,TRBJ1-1,-,TGCAGTGCTAAGGGGACAGGGGGCCCCCTAGAAGCTTTCTTT,CSAKGTGGPLEAFF